The clone carrying this TCR beta chain was observed a few times. Its antigen is not identified. Semi-nested PCR with Nested Universal Primer A followed constant-region reverse priming of full-length variable regions. TCRdb ran MiXCR on the 5' RACE reads and lists one entry per CDR3 protein. The data hold tens of thousands of distinct CDR3 sequences, with just under 30% observed a single time. Study-level findings and limits: Tumor memory CD4+ T cell TCR gene usage was found to cluster with blood and lymph node memory CD4+ cells and with lymph node naive CD4+ cells. The larger cohort examined one V-J beta rearrangement, not whole repertoires.

V dropped 2 bases and J dropped 5 bases, with 9 bases sitting between them. CDR1 and CDR2 from the germline V gene are SGHTA and FQGNSA. This CDR3 is built from 14 residues. CD4+CD45RO+CD25- cells were isolated as memory CD4+ T cells. Sequenced input: memory CD4+ T cells sorted from a lymph node. Subset specified: memory CD4+ T cells, CD4+CD45RO+CD25-. This receptor was identified in a female donor with breast cancer. V usage is TRBV7-2 and J usage is TRBJ2-2; D gene unclear. CDR3 nucleotide sequence: TGTGCCAGCAGCTTACCCTGGGCAACCGGGGAGCTGTTTTTT. Its translation is CASSLPWATGELFF.